This T cell receptor beta chain was retrieved from a study of T cell repertoires in cytomegalovirus infection. Study-level background: Recently identified HLA-C-restricted CMV epitopes were used, and well-studied HLA-B-restricted CMV epitopes were used as well. Shared public TCR beta signatures pointed to both CMV infection and a matching HLA type.

Germline V gives CDR1 SGHVS, CDR2 FQNEAQ. Trimming pared 1 base from V and 2 bases from J, leaving 10 bases between. The CDR3 contains 15 residues. The study's findings and limits: Accumulated public TCR beta family frequency recognized individuals carrying CMV together with the relevant HLA.

TCRdb processed the reads anew with MiXCR; each CDR3 protein has one entry. The sample lists roughly 87,000 distinct CDR3 sequences; 25% to 35% were seen once. In regard to this clonotype: What it recognizes is unknown.

The clonotype comes from a human donor in good health (CMV status not recorded). Some clones in this sample may be carry-over from other donors' samples. This material consisted of CD8+ T cells from cultured PBMCs, taken from culture after CMV antigen stimulation. J is TRBJ2-3 and V is TRBV7-8; D is undetermined. CDR3 sequence reads: CASSLVLGPTDTQYF. CDR3 nucleotide sequence: TGTGCCAGCAGCTTAGTCCTGGGTCCCACAGATACGCAGTATTTT.